This TCR beta chain derives from a study of T cells in Graves' hyperthyroidism and ophthalmopathy. This clonotype was seen more than once but under ten times. Amplification of TCR beta CDR3 regions was performed using RNA transcripts as template. The TCR CDR3 was amplified in a first-round RT-PCR using the HTBI primer set. TCRdb called the multiplex PCR reads again in MiXCR, with one record for every CDR3 protein. The table records 300,000 to 450,000 distinct CDR3 sequences, roughly 25% of them present only once. The ends lost 1 base at V and 1 base at J; junction bases unmatched: 3. The CDR3 is made up of 15 amino acids. Germline loops: CDR1 SGDLS, CDR2 YYNGEE.

The chain uses TRBV9 and TRBJ2-7; 9 bases are a match to TRBD2. The sequenced sample consisted of blood. The receptor was isolated from a man aged 50 or older with Graves' hyperthyroidism. The DNA of the CDR3 is TGTGCCAGCAGCGTAACGGCGGGAGGGTCCTACGAGCAGTACTTC. It is translated as CASSVTAGGSYEQYF. The full variable domain, its missing parts supplied by reference TRBV9 and TRBJ2-7, is DSGVTQTPKHLITATGQRVTLRCSPRSGDLSVYWYQQSLDQGLQFLIQYYNGEERAKGNILERFSAQQFPDLHSELNLSSLELGDSALYFCASSVTAGGSYEQYFGPGTRLTVT.